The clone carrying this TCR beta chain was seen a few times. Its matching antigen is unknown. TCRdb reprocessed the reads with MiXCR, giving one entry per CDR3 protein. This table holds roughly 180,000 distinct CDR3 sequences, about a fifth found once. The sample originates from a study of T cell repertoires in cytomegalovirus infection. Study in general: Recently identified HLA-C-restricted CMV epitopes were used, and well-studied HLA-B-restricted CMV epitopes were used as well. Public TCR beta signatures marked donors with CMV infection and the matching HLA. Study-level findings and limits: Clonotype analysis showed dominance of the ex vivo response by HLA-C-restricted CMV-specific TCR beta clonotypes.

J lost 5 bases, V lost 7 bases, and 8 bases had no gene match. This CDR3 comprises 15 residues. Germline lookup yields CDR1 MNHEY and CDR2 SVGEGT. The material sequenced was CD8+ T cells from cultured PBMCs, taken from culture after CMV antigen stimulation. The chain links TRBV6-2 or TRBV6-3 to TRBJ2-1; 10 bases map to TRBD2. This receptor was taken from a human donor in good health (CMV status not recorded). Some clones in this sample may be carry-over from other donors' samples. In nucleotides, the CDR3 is TGTGCCAGCACCCAGGGGCTAGCGGGGGACAATGAGCAGTTCTTC. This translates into CASTQGLAGDNEQFF.